A single T cell receptor beta chain is shown here with its context. Antigen: not known. This entry belongs to a study of monozygotic twins with inflammatory bowel disease. Study-wide findings and caveats: Versus healthy twins, IBD patients showed fewer clonotypes shared with others, especially with disease activity.

TCRdb reprocessed the 5' RACE reads and reports one entry per CDR3 protein, with no DNA. The repertoire table contains 350,000 to 550,000 distinct CDR3 sequences. The CDR3 spans 14 residues. Germline V gene lookup returns CDR1 KGHDR and CDR2 SFDVKD. The V call is TRBV24-1, the J call TRBJ2-1; the TRBD2 assignment by TCRdb is unverifiable without DNA. The sequenced material came from blood. This TCR derives from a human donor with ulcerative colitis or Crohn's disease, or a healthy co-twin of an affected twin (not recorded which). The CDR3 sequence: CATEGLGTYNEQFF.